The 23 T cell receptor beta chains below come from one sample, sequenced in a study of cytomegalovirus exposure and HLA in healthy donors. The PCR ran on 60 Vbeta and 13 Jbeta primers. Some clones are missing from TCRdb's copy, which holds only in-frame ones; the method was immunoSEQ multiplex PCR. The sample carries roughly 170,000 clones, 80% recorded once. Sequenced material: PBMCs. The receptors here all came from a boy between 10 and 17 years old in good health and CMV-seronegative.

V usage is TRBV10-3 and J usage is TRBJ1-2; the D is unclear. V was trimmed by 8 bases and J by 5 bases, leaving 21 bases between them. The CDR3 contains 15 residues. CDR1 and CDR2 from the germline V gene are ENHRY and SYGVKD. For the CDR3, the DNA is TGTGCCATCGGGCTCCTGGTCGAGGGCCAATATGGCTACACCTTC. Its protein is CAIGLLVEGQYGYTF.

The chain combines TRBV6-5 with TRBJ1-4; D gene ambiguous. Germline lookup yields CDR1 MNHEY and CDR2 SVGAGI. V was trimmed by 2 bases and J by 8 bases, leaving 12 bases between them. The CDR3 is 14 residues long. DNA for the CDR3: TGTGCCAGCAGTTACGATGGAAGAGGGGAAAAACTGTTTTTT. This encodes CASSYDGRGEKLFF.

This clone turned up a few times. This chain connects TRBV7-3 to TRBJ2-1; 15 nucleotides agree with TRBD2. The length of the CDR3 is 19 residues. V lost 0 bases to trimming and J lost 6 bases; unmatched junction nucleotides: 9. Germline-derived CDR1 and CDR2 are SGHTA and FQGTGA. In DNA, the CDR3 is TGTGCCAGCAGCTTAACTACCCCGAGGACTAGCGGGAGGGGCAATGAGCAGTTCTTC. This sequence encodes CASSLTTPRTSGRGNEQFF.

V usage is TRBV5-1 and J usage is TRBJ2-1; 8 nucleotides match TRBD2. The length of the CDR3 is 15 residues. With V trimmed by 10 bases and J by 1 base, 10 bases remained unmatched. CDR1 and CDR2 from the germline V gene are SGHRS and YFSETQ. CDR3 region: CASKEIAGSYNEQFF. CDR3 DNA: TGCGCCTCTAAGGAAATAGCGGGATCCTACAATGAGCAGTTCTTC.

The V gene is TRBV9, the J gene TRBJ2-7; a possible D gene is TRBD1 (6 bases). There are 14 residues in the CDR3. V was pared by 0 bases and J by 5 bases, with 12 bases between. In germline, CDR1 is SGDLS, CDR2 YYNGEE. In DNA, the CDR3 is TGTGCCAGCAGCGTAGCTCTTTCAGGGGACGAGCAGTACTTC. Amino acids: CASSVALSGDEQYF.

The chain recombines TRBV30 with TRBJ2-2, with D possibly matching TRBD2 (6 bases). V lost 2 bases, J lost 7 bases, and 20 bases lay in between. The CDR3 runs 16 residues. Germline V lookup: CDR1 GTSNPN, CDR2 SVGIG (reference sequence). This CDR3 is CAWSRRRAKMNGELFF. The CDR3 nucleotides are TGTGCCTGGAGTAGGAGGAGGGCAAAAATGAACGGGGAGCTGTTTTTT.

The CDR3 loop is CASSLLAFHEQYF. The CDR3 DNA reads as TGTGCCAGCAGCTTGTTAGCGTTCCACGAGCAGTACTTC. This chain joins TRBV5-6 and TRBJ2-7; TRBD2 is a possible D gene (5 bases). The V end lost 1 base, the J end lost 5 bases, and 10 bases lay between the germline ends. The germline V gene encodes CDR1 SGHDT and CDR2 YYEEEE. The CDR3 has 13 amino acids.

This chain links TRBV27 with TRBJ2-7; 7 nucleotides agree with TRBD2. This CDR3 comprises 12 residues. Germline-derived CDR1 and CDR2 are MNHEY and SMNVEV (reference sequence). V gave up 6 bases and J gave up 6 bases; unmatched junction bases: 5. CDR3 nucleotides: TGTGCCAGCAGGGGGCTAGCGGTCGAGCAGTACTTC. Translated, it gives CASRGLAVEQYF.

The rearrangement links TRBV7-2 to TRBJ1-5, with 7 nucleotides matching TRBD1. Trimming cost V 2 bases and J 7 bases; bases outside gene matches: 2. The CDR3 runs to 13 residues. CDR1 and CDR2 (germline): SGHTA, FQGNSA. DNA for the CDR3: TGTGCCAGCAGCTTACAGGGGGAGCAGCCCCAGCATTTT. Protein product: CASSLQGEQPQHF.

The CDR3 coding sequence is TGTGCCAGCTCACCCCAGGGACAGAACACTGAAGCTTTCTTT. The encoded protein is CASSPQGQNTEAFF. V is TRBV18 and J is TRBJ1-1, with D perhaps TRBD1 (6 bases). The CDR3 covers 14 residues. Germline CDR1 and CDR2: KGHSH and LQKENI. Deletions cut 3 bases from V and 1 base from J, with 9 bases between.

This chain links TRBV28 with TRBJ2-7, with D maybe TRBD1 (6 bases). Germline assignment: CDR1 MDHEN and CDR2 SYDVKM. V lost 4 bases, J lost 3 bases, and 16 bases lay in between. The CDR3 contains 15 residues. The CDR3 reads CASSSSRGIDYEQYF. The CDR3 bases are TGTGCCAGCAGTTCCTCCAGGGGTATCGACTACGAGCAGTACTTC.

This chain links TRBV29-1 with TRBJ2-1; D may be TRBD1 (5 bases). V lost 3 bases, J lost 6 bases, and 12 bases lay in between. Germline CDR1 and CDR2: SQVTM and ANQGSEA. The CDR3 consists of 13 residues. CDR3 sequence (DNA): TGCAGCGTTGACCAGGGCCAGATCAATGAGCAGTTCTTC. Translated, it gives CSVDQGQINEQFF.

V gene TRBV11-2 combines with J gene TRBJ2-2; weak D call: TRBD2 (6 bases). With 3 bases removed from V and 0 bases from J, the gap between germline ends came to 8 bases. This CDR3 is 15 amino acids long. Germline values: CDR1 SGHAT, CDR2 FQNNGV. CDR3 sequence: CASSFGTSNTGELFF. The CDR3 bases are TGTGCCAGCAGCTTCGGGACTTCGAACACCGGGGAGCTGTTTTTT. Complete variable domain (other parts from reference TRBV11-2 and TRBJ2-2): EAGVAQSPRYKIIEKRQSVAFWCNPISGHATLYWYQQILGQGPKLLIQFQNNGVVDDSQLPKDRFSAERLKGVDSTLKIQPAKLEDSAVYLCASSFGTSNTGELFFGEGSRLTVL.

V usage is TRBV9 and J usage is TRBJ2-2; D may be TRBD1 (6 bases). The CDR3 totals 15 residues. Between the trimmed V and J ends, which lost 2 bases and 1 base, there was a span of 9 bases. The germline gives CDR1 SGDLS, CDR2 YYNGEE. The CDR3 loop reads CASSVDRRNTGELFF. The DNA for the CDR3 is TGTGCCAGCAGCGTCGACAGGAGGAACACCGGGGAGCTGTTTTTT.

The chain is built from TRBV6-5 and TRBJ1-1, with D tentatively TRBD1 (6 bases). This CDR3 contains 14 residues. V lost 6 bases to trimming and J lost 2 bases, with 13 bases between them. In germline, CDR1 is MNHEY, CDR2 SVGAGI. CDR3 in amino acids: CASRDLQGNTEAFF. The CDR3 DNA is TGTGCCAGCAGGGACCTACAGGGCAACACTGAAGCTTTCTTT.

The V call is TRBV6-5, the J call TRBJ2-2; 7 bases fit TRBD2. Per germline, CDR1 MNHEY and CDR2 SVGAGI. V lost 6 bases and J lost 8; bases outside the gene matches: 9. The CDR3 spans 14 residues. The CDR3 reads CASRAPGLKGELFF. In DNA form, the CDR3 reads TGTGCCAGCAGAGCACCGGGACTAAAAGGGGAGCTGTTTTTT.

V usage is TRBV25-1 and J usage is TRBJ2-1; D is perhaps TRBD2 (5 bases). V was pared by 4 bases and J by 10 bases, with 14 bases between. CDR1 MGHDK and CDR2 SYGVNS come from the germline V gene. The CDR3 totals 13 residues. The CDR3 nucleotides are TGTGCCAGCAGTGCCTCGGACTTAATGGAGCAGTTCTTC. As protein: CASSASDLMEQFF. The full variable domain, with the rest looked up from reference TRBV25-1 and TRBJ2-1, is EADIYQTPRYLVIGTGKKITLECSQTMGHDKMYWYQQDPGMELHLIHYSYGVNSTEKGDLSSESTVSRIRTEHFPLTLESARPSHTSQYLCASSASDLMEQFFGPGTRLTVL.

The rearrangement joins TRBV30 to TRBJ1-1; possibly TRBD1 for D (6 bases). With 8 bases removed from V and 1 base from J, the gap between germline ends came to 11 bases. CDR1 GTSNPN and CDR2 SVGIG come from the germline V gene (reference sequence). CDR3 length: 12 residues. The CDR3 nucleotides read TGTGCCGGAAGCAGGGGGAACACTGAAGCTTTCTTT. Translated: CAGSRGNTEAFF.

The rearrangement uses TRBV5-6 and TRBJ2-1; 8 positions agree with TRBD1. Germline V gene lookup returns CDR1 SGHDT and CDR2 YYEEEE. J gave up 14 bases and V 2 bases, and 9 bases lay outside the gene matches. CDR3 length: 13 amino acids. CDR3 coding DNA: TGTGCCAGCAGCTTAAGACCGGGACAGGTAAAGTTCTTC. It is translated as CASSLRPGQVKFF.

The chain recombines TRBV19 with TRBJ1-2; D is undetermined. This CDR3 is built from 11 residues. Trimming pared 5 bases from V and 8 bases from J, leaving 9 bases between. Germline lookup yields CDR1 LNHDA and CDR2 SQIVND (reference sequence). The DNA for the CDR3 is TGTGCCAGTAGTGCGGGGTTGGGCTACACCTTC. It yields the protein CASSAGLGYTF.

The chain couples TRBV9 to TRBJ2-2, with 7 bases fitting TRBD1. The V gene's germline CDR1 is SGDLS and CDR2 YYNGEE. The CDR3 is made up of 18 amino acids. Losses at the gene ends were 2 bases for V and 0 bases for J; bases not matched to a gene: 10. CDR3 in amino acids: CASSVQRGQGANTGELFF. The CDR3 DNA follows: TGTGCCAGCAGCGTCCAACGTGGGCAGGGGGCGAACACCGGGGAGCTGTTTTTT. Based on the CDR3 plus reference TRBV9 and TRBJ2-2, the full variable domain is DSGVTQTPKHLITATGQRVTLRCSPRSGDLSVYWYQQSLDQGLQFLIQYYNGEERAKGNILERFSAQQFPDLHSELNLSSLELGDSALYFCASSVQRGQGANTGELFFGEGSRLTVL.

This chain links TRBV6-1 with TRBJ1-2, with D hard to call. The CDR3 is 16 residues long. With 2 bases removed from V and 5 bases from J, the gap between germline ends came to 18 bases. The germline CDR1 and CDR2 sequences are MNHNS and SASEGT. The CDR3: CASSEIMQEAPYGYTF. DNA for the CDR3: TGTGCCAGCAGTGAAATAATGCAGGAAGCCCCATATGGCTACACCTTC.

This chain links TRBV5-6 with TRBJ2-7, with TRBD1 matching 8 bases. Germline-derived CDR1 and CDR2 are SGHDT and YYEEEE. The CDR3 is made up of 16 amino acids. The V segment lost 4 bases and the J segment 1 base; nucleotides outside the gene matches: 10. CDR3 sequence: CASSPTGDAGSYEQYF. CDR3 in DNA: TGTGCCAGCAGCCCGACAGGGGACGCGGGTTCCTACGAGCAGTACTTC. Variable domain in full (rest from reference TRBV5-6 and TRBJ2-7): DAGVTQSPTHLIKTRGQQVTLRCSPKSGHDTVSWYQQALGQGPQFIFQYYEEEERQRGNFPDRFSGHQFPNYSSELNVNALLLGDSALYLCASSPTGDAGSYEQYFGPGTRLTVT.